The 19 T cell receptor beta chains below all came from one sample that was sequenced in a study of identical twins. TCRdb ran MiXCR on the 5' RACE reads and lists one entry per CDR3 protein. The table records about 190,000 distinct CDR3 sequences, about a sixth of them present only once. These records were also assigned to another study, of T cells expressing NK-cell markers.

Material: CD8+ T cells sorted from blood. The receptors stem from a woman aged 18-30 years in good health.

This clonotype occurred a few times. V gene TRBV6-1 combines with J gene TRBJ2-2, with 9 nucleotides matching TRBD1. The CDR3 covers 15 residues. V shed 5 bases and J 5 bases; nucleotides not matched to a gene: 6. Germline V gene data show CDR1 as MNHNS and CDR2 as SASEGT. The CDR3 nucleotides read TGTGCCAGCAGTCCCGGACAGGGGAAAACCGGGGAGCTGTTTTTT. It encodes CASSPGQGKTGELFF.

This clonotype was observed a handful of times. V gene TRBV7-8 combines with J gene TRBJ2-1; D is ambiguous. CDR1 and CDR2 from the germline V gene are SGHVS and FQNEAQ. The germline V and J ends were trimmed by 5 bases and 7 bases, with 9 bases remaining between them. The length of the CDR3 is 12 residues. The DNA for the CDR3 is TGTGCCAGCAGCCCAAGCCCGAATGAGCAGTTCTTC. Its protein product is CASSPSPNEQFF. Drawing the rest from reference TRBV7-8 and TRBJ2-1, the complete variable domain is GAGVSQSPRYKVAKRGQDVALRCDPISGHVSLFWYQQALGQGPEFLTYFQNEAQLDKSGLPSDRFFAERPEGSVSTLKIQRTQQEDSAVYLCASSPSPNEQFFGPGTRLTVL.

Concerning this clonotype: At one boundary the junction diverges from the germline segment, which might be a read error. The V call is TRBV7-9, the J call TRBJ2-1; D gene unclear. This CDR3 contains 12 residues. CDR1 SEHNR and CDR2 FQNEAQ come from the germline V gene (reference sequence). CDR3 sequence: CVSSYFLSEQFF. CDR3 in DNA: TGTGTCAGCAGCTACTTCCTCAGTGAGCAGTTCTTC.

At least ten counts were recorded for this clonotype. The chain has TRBV12-3 or TRBV12-4 and TRBJ2-3; possibly TRBD1 or TRBD2 for D (5 bases each). This CDR3 is built from 14 residues. The ends were cut back, 1 base at V and 3 bases at J, with 8 bases in the middle. This CDR3 reads CASSLGGSTDTQYF. For the CDR3, the DNA is TGTGCCAGCAGTTTAGGGGGGAGTACAGATACGCAGTATTTT.

This clonotype turned up a few times. The gene calls are TRBV5-5 and TRBJ2-1; D uncertain. The CDR3 totals 13 residues. V was shortened by 1 base and J by 5 bases, with 7 bases between the two germline ends. Germline loops: CDR1 SGHKS, CDR2 YYEKEE (reference sequence). The CDR3 protein is CASSLLRNNEQFF. For the CDR3, the DNA is TGTGCCAGCAGCTTGCTTAGGAACAATGAGCAGTTCTTC.

This clonotype appeared many times. The chain is built from TRBV20-1 and TRBJ2-3; 7 bases are a match to TRBD1. CDR1 is DFQATT and CDR2 is SNEGSKA in the germline V gene (reference sequence). V lost 2 bases, J lost 0 bases, and 8 bases stayed unmatched. The CDR3 sequence is 16 residues long. This CDR3 reads CSARPQGQLSTDTQYF. The CDR3 DNA reads TGCAGTGCTAGACCCCAGGGACAGCTTAGCACAGATACGCAGTATTTT.

The sample holds a few counts of this clonotype. The V call is TRBV5-1, the J call TRBJ2-1; the match to TRBD2 covers 7 bases. This CDR3 has 15 residues. The trim removed 4 bases at V and 5 bases at J, leaving 9 bases unmatched. The germline V gene encodes CDR1 SGHRS and CDR2 YFSETQ. The DNA of the CDR3 is TGCGCCAGCAGCAGCTCCGGGACTACCAACAATGAGCAGTTCTTC. Its protein product is CASSSSGTTNNEQFF.

The chain links TRBV9 to TRBJ1-5; a weak D match, TRBD1 (5 bases). Germline values: CDR1 SGDLS, CDR2 YYNGEE. The CDR3 covers 14 residues. Trimming took 0 bases from V and 7 from J, leaving 11 bases between them. CDR3 nucleotides: TGTGCCAGCAGCGTAGGAGGGGATGGGCAGCCCCAGCATTTT. Its translation is CASSVGGDGQPQHF.

The table lists this clonotype with a few counts. CDR3 in DNA: TGTGCCAGCAGGGGGGCCTGGGCAGATACGCAGTATTTT. Amino acid sequence: CASRGAWADTQYF. The rearrangement links TRBV7-6 to TRBJ2-3; TRBD1 might be the D (6 bases). Trimming left V 6 bases short and J 4 bases short, with 11 bases between. The CDR3 covers 13 residues. Germline V gene data show CDR1 as SGHVS and CDR2 as FNYEAQ. The full variable domain, in which reference TRBV7-6 and TRBJ2-3 provide the parts outside the CDR3, is GAGVSQSPRYKVTKRGQDVALRCDPISGHVSLYWYRQALGQGPEFLTYFNYEAQQDKSGLPNDRFSAERPEGSISTLTIQRTEQRDSAMYRCASRGAWADTQYFGPGTRLTVL.

The V and J genes are TRBV20-1 and TRBJ2-7, with a tentative D call TRBD1 (6 bases). V shed 0 bases and J shed 3 bases, with 18 bases lying between them. Germline values: CDR1 DFQATT, CDR2 SNEGSKA (reference sequence). This CDR3 region has 16 residues. This chain's CDR3 is CSARDKAAGVLYEQYF. The CDR3 DNA is TGCAGTGCTAGAGATAAGGCCGCAGGGGTGCTCTACGAGCAGTACTTC.

The CDR3 is CASSPKGSSGVNNEQFF. The CDR3 bases are TGCGCCAGCAGCCCCAAGGGTTCCAGCGGGGTAAACAATGAGCAGTTCTTC. The gene calls are TRBV4-1 and TRBJ2-1; 7 bases align to TRBD2. The CDR3 runs to 17 residues. From germline, CDR1 is MGHRA and CDR2 YSYEKL. J gave up 5 bases and V 4 bases, and 14 bases lay outside the gene matches.

This clonotype was observed a few times. A read error is possible here, since a much larger clone lies one base away. This chain connects TRBV14 to TRBJ2-7; no firm D call. V was pared by 0 bases and J by 1 base, with 1 base between. The length of the CDR3 is 12 residues. CDR1 and CDR2 (germline): SGHDN, FVKESK. In DNA form, the CDR3 reads TGTGCCAGCAGCCAAGATTCCTACGAGCAGTACTTC. Protein product: CASSQDSYEQYF.

This clonotype came up a few times. This chain joins TRBV15 and TRBJ1-4; D may be TRBD1 (6 bases). CDR3 size: 13 residues. Trimming pared 5 bases from V and 8 bases from J, leaving 12 bases between. Germline loops: CDR1 LNHNV, CDR2 YYDKDF (reference sequence). CDR3 sequence (DNA): TGTGCCACCAGCGGCCAGGGGTTAGAAAAACTGTTTTTT. Translating gives CATSGQGLEKLFF.

The J gene is TRBJ2-5, the V gene TRBV7-9, with unresolved D. V was shortened by 5 bases and J by 0 bases, with 7 bases between the two germline ends. Germline V gene lookup returns CDR1 SEHNR and CDR2 FQNEAQ (reference sequence). The CDR3 spans 13 residues. The CDR3 loop reads CASSPSHQETQYF. For the CDR3, the DNA is TGTGCCAGCAGCCCGTCCCACCAAGAGACCCAGTACTTC.

The genes are TRBV3-1 and TRBJ2-3, with 16 bases fitting TRBD2. Looked up from germline, CDR1 is LGHDT and CDR2 is YNNKEL (reference sequence). V was pared by 3 bases and J by 4 bases, with 10 bases of the junction left unmatched. The CDR3 loop spans 19 amino acids. CDR3 loop: CASSQGPGTSGGASDTQYF. The CDR3 coding sequence is TGTGCCAGCAGCCAGGGGCCTGGGACTAGCGGGGGGGCTTCAGATACGCAGTATTTT.

The genes are TRBV3-1 and TRBJ2-1, with 10 bases matching TRBD1. Germline CDR1 is LGHDT and CDR2 is YNNKEL (reference sequence). This CDR3 spans 17 amino acids. Losses at the gene ends were 0 bases for V and 5 bases for J; bases not matched to a gene: 7. CDR3 amino acids: CASSQEGTGDNNNEQFF. The CDR3 nucleotides are TGTGCCAGCAGCCAAGAGGGGACAGGGGATAACAACAATGAGCAGTTCTTC.

The chain is built from TRBV11-3 and TRBJ2-3; TRBD2 is a possible D gene (6 bases). Looked up from germline, CDR1 is SGHNT and CDR2 is YENEEA. The CDR3 is made up of 15 amino acids. V gave up 5 bases and J gave up 6 bases, with 18 bases separating them. The CDR3 DNA reads as TGTGCCAGCAGCCCGTCGCGGGGCCCTGGGGATACGCAGTATTTT. Encoded protein: CASSPSRGPGDTQYF.

This clonotype was seen only a few times. The genes are TRBV7-8 and TRBJ2-7; perhaps TRBD2 as D (5 bases). CDR1 and CDR2 (germline): SGHVS, FQNEAQ. There are 15 residues in the CDR3. Trimming left V 3 bases short and J 0 bases short, with 12 bases between. CDR3 nucleotide sequence: TGTGCCAGCAGCTTGCGGCCGGGGAGCTCCTACGAGCAGTACTTC. Residues: CASSLRPGSSYEQYF.

J is TRBJ2-7 and V is TRBV27; TRBD2 is a possible D gene (6 bases). The germline V gene has CDR1 MNHEY and CDR2 SMNVEV (reference sequence). The CDR3 totals 14 residues. The germline V and J ends were trimmed by 0 bases and 3 bases, with 9 bases remaining between them. This chain's CDR3 is CASSLSSGLYEQYF. The CDR3 DNA follows: TGTGCCAGCAGTTTATCTAGCGGACTCTACGAGCAGTACTTC.